Listed below are T cell receptor beta chains from one sample, sequenced in a study of long-term antiretroviral therapy in people with HIV. The repertoire was sequenced with immunoSEQ multiplex PCR; TCRdb's copy has only in-frame clones and lacks some. This sample has tens of thousands of clones, with 75% to 90% found just once. This specimen consisted of unsorted PBMCs, obtained just before starting antiretroviral therapy. These receptors originate from a woman aged 18-30 years with HIV. The CDR3 runs from the conserved cysteine through the conserved F or W. The order of the fields is D gene, J gene, V gene, clone size, CDR3 DNA, CDR3 protein. The D gene is left open where the match is weak. Only some rows state a clone size, as once, few, many or a class for expanded clones.

d_gene: -
j_gene: TRBJ1-2
v_gene: TRBV29-1
abundance: -
CDR3nt: TGCAGCGTTGAAAGGGAGGAGGCCTACACCTTC
CDR3aa: CSVEREEAYTF

d_gene: -
j_gene: TRBJ2-3
v_gene: TRBV7-2
abundance: -
CDR3nt: TGTGCCAGCAGCACCCTAGATACGCAGTATTTT
CDR3aa: CASSTLDTQYF

d_gene: -
j_gene: TRBJ2-6
v_gene: TRBV6-5
abundance: -
CDR3nt: TGTGCCAGCAGCACCACCAGGACTGGGGCCAACGTCCTGACTTTC
CDR3aa: CASSTTRTGANVLTF

d_gene: -
j_gene: TRBJ2-7
v_gene: TRBV19
abundance: once
CDR3nt: TGTGCCAGTAGTATAGGCCGGGACGGAGCCTACGAGCAGTACTTC
CDR3aa: CASSIGRDGAYEQYF

d_gene: -
j_gene: TRBJ2-7
v_gene: TRBV12-5
abundance: -
CDR3nt: TGTGCTAGTGGTTTGTACCTCAGGGAAAGAATCGACTACGAGCAGTACTTC
CDR3aa: CASGLYLRERIDYEQYF

d_gene: TRBD2
j_gene: TRBJ2-1
v_gene: TRBV5-8
abundance: -
CDR3nt: TGTGCCAGCAGCTTGCGAGGGCTAGCGGGAAAGGGCTCCTACAATGAGCAGTTCTTC
CDR3aa: CASSLRGLAGKGSYNEQFF

d_gene: -
j_gene: TRBJ2-7
v_gene: TRBV7-9
abundance: -
CDR3nt: TGTGCCAGCAGCCCGGCGCTTCAGTACGAGCAGTACTTC
CDR3aa: CASSPALQYEQYF

d_gene: -
j_gene: TRBJ2-7
v_gene: TRBV5-1
abundance: -
CDR3nt: TGCGCCAGCAGCTTGGAGGGGGGGTTTGTCGCCTACGAGCAGTACTTC
CDR3aa: CASSLEGGFVAYEQYF

d_gene: TRBD2
j_gene: TRBJ2-7
v_gene: TRBV28
abundance: -
CDR3nt: TGTGCCAGCAGTTTACCAAACTGGCGGGAGGGGGGCGAGCAGTACTTC
CDR3aa: CASSLPNWREGGEQYF

d_gene: -
j_gene: TRBJ2-1
v_gene: TRBV7-3
abundance: -
CDR3nt: TGTGCCAGCAGCTTAAAGGGGGACTACCCCTACAATGAGCAGTTCTTC
CDR3aa: CASSLKGDYPYNEQFF

d_gene: -
j_gene: TRBJ1-3
v_gene: TRBV14
abundance: once
CDR3nt: TGTGCCAGCAGCCAAGATCGAGGGACATCTGGAAACACCATATATTTT
CDR3aa: CASSQDRGTSGNTIYF

d_gene: -
j_gene: TRBJ2-7
v_gene: TRBV28
abundance: -
CDR3nt: TGTGCCAGCAGTTTCCCAGGGGTCGAGCAGTACTTC
CDR3aa: CASSFPGVEQYF

d_gene: -
j_gene: TRBJ1-3
v_gene: TRBV7-2
abundance: -
CDR3nt: TGTGCCAGCAGCTTAGGTGCAGTCTCTGGAAACACCATATATTTT
CDR3aa: CASSLGAVSGNTIYF

d_gene: TRBD1
j_gene: TRBJ2-2
v_gene: TRBV18
abundance: few
CDR3nt: TGTGCCAGCTCACCACTCAACACCGGGACAGCCCCGAACACCGGGGAGCTGTTTTTT
CDR3aa: CASSPLNTGTAPNTGELFF

d_gene: -
j_gene: TRBJ2-7
v_gene: TRBV9
abundance: once
CDR3nt: TGTGCCAGCAGCGTAGCGTGGGGCAGCACCTACGAGCAGTACTTC
CDR3aa: CASSVAWGSTYEQYF

d_gene: TRBD2
j_gene: TRBJ2-4
v_gene: TRBV7-2
abundance: -
CDR3nt: TGTGCCAGCAGCGTAAGGGGCCGGGACTATGCAGCCAAAAACATTCAGTACTTC
CDR3aa: CASSVRGRDYAAKNIQYF

d_gene: TRBD2
j_gene: TRBJ2-7
v_gene: TRBV4-3
abundance: -
CDR3nt: TGCGCCAGCAGCCAAGAGGGGACTAGCGGGAGAGGATACGAGCAGTACTTC
CDR3aa: CASSQEGTSGRGYEQYF

d_gene: -
j_gene: TRBJ2-1
v_gene: TRBV5-4
abundance: -
CDR3nt: TGTGCCAGCAGCTTGGGGGGGACTGAGCAGTTCTTC
CDR3aa: CASSLGGTEQFF

d_gene: TRBD2
j_gene: TRBJ2-3
v_gene: TRBV7-2
abundance: -
CDR3nt: TGTGCCAGCAAGGCGGGAGGCACAGATACGCAGTATTTT
CDR3aa: CASKAGGTDTQYF

d_gene: -
j_gene: TRBJ2-1
v_gene: TRBV5-1
abundance: -
CDR3nt: TGCGCCAGCAGCCCCCATGGGCCCTACAATGAGCAGTTCTTC
CDR3aa: CASSPHGPYNEQFF

d_gene: -
j_gene: TRBJ1-3
v_gene: TRBV14
abundance: -
CDR3nt: TGTGCCAGCAGCCCCCTGGGGAGAATCCTCTCTGGAAACACCATATATTTT
CDR3aa: CASSPLGRILSGNTIYF

d_gene: -
j_gene: TRBJ1-1
v_gene: TRBV16
abundance: -
CDR3nt: TGTGCCAGCAGCCAATCCTGGGTGAACACTGAAGCTTTCTTT
CDR3aa: CASSQSWVNTEAFF

d_gene: TRBD2
j_gene: TRBJ2-7
v_gene: TRBV7-8
abundance: once
CDR3nt: TGTGCCAGCAGCCCCGGACTAGCGGGATACGAGCAGTACTTC
CDR3aa: CASSPGLAGYEQYF

d_gene: -
j_gene: TRBJ2-2
v_gene: TRBV5-4
abundance: -
CDR3nt: TGTGCCAGCAGCTTCAGGGGCACCGGGGAGCTGTTTTTT
CDR3aa: CASSFRGTGELFF

d_gene: -
j_gene: TRBJ2-7
v_gene: TRBV6-5
abundance: -
CDR3nt: TGTGCCAGCACCTCGACTGCCTACGAGCAGTACTTC
CDR3aa: CASTSTAYEQYF

d_gene: TRBD1
j_gene: TRBJ1-2
v_gene: TRBV28
abundance: few
CDR3nt: TGTGCCAGCAGTCGGACAGGCCGCTATGGCTACACCTTC
CDR3aa: CASSRTGRYGYTF

d_gene: TRBD1
j_gene: TRBJ1-4
v_gene: TRBV4-3
abundance: -
CDR3nt: TGCGCCAGCAGCCGCCGCCGGGACAGCCCTGCAACTAATGAAAAACTGTTTTTT
CDR3aa: CASSRRRDSPATNEKLFF